These 20 T cell receptor beta chains share one sample of origin, sequenced in a study. TCRdb analysed the 5' RACE reads with MiXCR anew, one entry per CDR3 protein. Among about 54,000 distinct CDR3 sequences, 17% were seen once, and the ten largest hold approximately 2.5%. Sequencing was performed on naive CD4+ T cells sorted from blood. The subset: naive CD4+ T cells, CD4+CD45RA+CD25-. All receptors come from a female donor with breast cancer.

Turning to this clonotype: A much larger clonotype is one base distant, so this may be a read error. The CDR3 ends on some other residue instead of the conserved phenylalanine or tryptophan, so this is likely a read error. The V call is TRBV5-1, the J call TRBJ2-7, with a tentative D call TRBD2 (5 bases). Trimming pared 5 bases from V and 4 bases from J, leaving 13 bases between. CDR1 is SGHRS, CDR2 YFSETQ, per germline. This CDR3 has 13 residues. The chain's CDR3 is CASRPDGIYEQYL. The CDR3 DNA reads TGCGCCAGCAGACCGGACGGGATTTACGAGCAGTACCTC.

This rearrangement joins TRBV5-1 to TRBJ1-2; TRBD1 agrees at 12 bases. V lost 2 bases and J lost 5; bases outside the gene matches: 7. Germline V CDR1 and CDR2: SGHRS, YFSETQ. This CDR3 has 16 amino acids. Written as DNA, the CDR3 is TGCGCCAGCAGCTTTCTTTTGGGACAGGGGGCTTATGGCTACACCTTC. Its protein product is CASSFLLGQGAYGYTF.

This clonotype is medium-sized in the sample. The chain carries TRBV29-1 and TRBJ1-3; no clear D. Per germline, CDR1 SQVTM and CDR2 ANQGSEA. Trimming removed 6 bases at V and 0 bases at J, with 6 bases between. The CDR3 has 12 residues. The CDR3 region is CSVTTSGNTIYF. The CDR3 region has the DNA TGCAGCGTCACAACCTCTGGAAACACCATATATTTT.

Details on this clonotype: A much larger clone differs by one base, so this may be a read error. The missing conserved phenylalanine or tryptophan at the end of this CDR3 makes a read error likely. V gene TRBV6-5 combines with J gene TRBJ1-1; a weak D match, TRBD1 (5 bases). V was shortened by 6 bases and J by 8 bases, with 19 bases between the two germline ends. The germline V gene has CDR1 MNHEY and CDR2 SVGAGI. The CDR3 sequence is 14 residues long. The CDR3 sequence: CASSPKGYHSEAFL. The CDR3 region has the DNA TGTGCCAGCAGCCCCAAGGGGTATCACTCCGAAGCTTTCCTT.

This clonotype was counted at least ten times. This chain uses TRBV20-1 with TRBJ2-7; perhaps TRBD1 as D (5 bases). This CDR3 comprises 11 residues. V was trimmed by 2 bases and J by 3 bases, leaving 5 bases between them. Germline loops: CDR1 DFQATT, CDR2 SNEGSKA (reference sequence). The CDR3 DNA reads TGCAGTGCTAGACAGGGCTACGAGCAGTACTTC. Translated: CSARQGYEQYF.

This clonotype has only a few counts. The rearrangement joins TRBV30 to TRBJ1-2; D gene unclear. Germline loops: CDR1 GTSNPN, CDR2 SVGIG (reference sequence). V was cut by 8 bases and J by 2 bases, with 15 bases left in between. The CDR3 has 13 residues. CDR3 sequence (DNA): TGTGCCCTAAATAAGGAGTTCAACTATGGCTACACCTTC. As protein: CALNKEFNYGYTF.

The CDR3 region has the DNA TGTGCCAGCAGCTTTCCACAAAGATCTGAAGCTTTCTTT. This encodes CASSFPQRSEAFF. V and J are TRBV11-3 and TRBJ1-1; D not certain. The V gene's germline CDR1 is SGHNT and CDR2 YENEEA. Trimming took off 3 bases at V and 6 bases at J, with 11 bases between the two ends. The CDR3 runs to 13 residues.

V gene TRBV28 combines with J gene TRBJ1-2; 8 bases are a match to TRBD1. This CDR3 has 16 amino acids. Germline CDR1 reads MDHEN; CDR2 reads SYDVKM. The junction had 11 bases not matched to a gene; V was cut back by 5 bases and J by 3 bases. CDR3 loop: CASSVLDRGSDYGYTF. The CDR3 DNA sequence: TGTGCCAGCAGTGTCCTTGACAGGGGTTCGGACTATGGCTACACCTTC.

The CDR3 nucleotides read TGTGCCAGCAAGCCGGGACGGAAAACTAATGAGCAGTTCTTC. Translating gives CASKPGRKTNEQFF. The chain combines TRBV12-3 or TRBV12-4 with TRBJ2-1; D might be TRBD1 or TRBD2, each matching 5 bases. Between the trimmed V and J ends, which lost 7 bases and 7 bases, there was a span of 17 bases. This CDR3 has 14 residues.

This clonotype was counted many times. The chain recombines TRBV7-2 with TRBJ2-5, with TRBD1 matching over 8 bases. Germline V gene lookup returns CDR1 SGHTA and CDR2 FQGNSA. Germline trimming cut 5 bases from V and 4 bases from J; bases unmatched to any gene: 6. The length of the CDR3 is 14 residues. DNA for the CDR3: TGTGCCAGCAGCGCACGACAGGGGCCAGAGACCCAGTACTTC. It is translated as CASSARQGPETQYF.

The chain uses TRBV5-3 and TRBJ1-5; D gene unclear. TRBV5-3 is an ORF for which the function is uncertain. The CDR3 loop spans 13 amino acids. V was shortened by 7 bases and J by 7 bases, with 15 bases between the two germline ends. CDR3 region: CARGSPQTQPQHF. The CDR3 nucleotides read TGTGCCAGAGGCTCCCCTCAGACACAGCCCCAGCATTTT.

This clonotype was recorded a few times. The CDR3: CASSIAGETQYF. For the CDR3, the DNA is TGTGCCAGTAGTATTGCAGGAGAGACCCAGTACTTC. The genes are TRBV19 and TRBJ2-5, with D uncertain. This CDR3 contains 12 residues. V lost 3 bases and J lost 4, with 6 bases in between. Looked up from germline, CDR1 is LNHDA and CDR2 is SQIVND (reference sequence).

This clonotype was observed a handful of times. V and J are TRBV5-6 and TRBJ2-5, with TRBD2 matching over 7 bases. Germline CDR1 SGHDT, CDR2 YYEEEE. The J segment lost 2 bases and the V segment lost 4 bases, leaving 5 bases of the junction unmatched. The CDR3 has 14 residues. The CDR3 DNA reads TGTGCCAGCAGCAAACTGCGGGAGCAAGAGACCCAGTACTTC. This codes for CASSKLREQETQYF.

The rearrangement uses TRBV5-1 and TRBJ2-2, with D possibly being TRBD2 (5 bases). The germline V gene encodes CDR1 SGHRS and CDR2 YFSETQ. V lost 4 bases to trimming and J lost 6 bases, with 16 bases between them. This CDR3 is built from 15 residues. CDR3 nucleotides: TGCGCCAGCAGCGTGGACTTCCTTAGCCCCGGGGAGCTGTTTTTT. Amino acid sequence: CASSVDFLSPGELFF. Full variable domain (rest looked up from reference TRBV5-1 and TRBJ2-2): KAGVTQTPRYLIKTRGQQVTLSCSPISGHRSVSWYQQTPGQGLQFLFEYFSETQRNKGNFPGRFSGRQFSNSRSEMNVSTLELGDSALYLCASSVDFLSPGELFFGEGSRLTVL.

In its sample, this clonotype was seen a few times. CDR3 sequence (DNA): TGTGCCAGCAGCTTAGGAGGGGTCGATGGCTACACCTTC. This translates into CASSLGGVDGYTF. The chain employs TRBV7-9 and TRBJ1-2, with a weak D call TRBD1 (5 bases). The CDR3 totals 13 residues. Trimming took off 1 base at V and 6 bases at J, with 9 bases between the two ends. CDR1 and CDR2 (germline): SEHNR, FQNEAQ (reference sequence).

The table lists this clonotype with a few counts. The chain combines TRBV5-1 with TRBJ1-4, with TRBD1 matching 9 bases. The CDR3 sequence is 15 residues long. Germline CDR1 and CDR2: SGHRS and YFSETQ. V dropped 3 bases and J dropped 8; count of bases not matched to a gene: 8. CDR3 in amino acids: CASSSGTGRDEKLFF. The CDR3 DNA reads as TGCGCCAGCAGCTCAGGGACAGGGAGGGACGAAAAACTGTTTTTT. Complete variable domain (other parts from reference TRBV5-1 and TRBJ1-4): KAGVTQTPRYLIKTRGQQVTLSCSPISGHRSVSWYQQTPGQGLQFLFEYFSETQRNKGNFPGRFSGRQFSNSRSEMNVSTLELGDSALYLCASSSGTGRDEKLFFGSGTQLSVL.

This clonotype has just a few counts. The CDR3 DNA sequence: TGCGCCAGCAGCTTGGATCCGGGACAGCAAGAGACCCAGTACTTC. This gives the protein CASSLDPGQQETQYF. The chain employs TRBV5-1 and TRBJ2-5; 7 positions match TRBD1. This CDR3 has 15 residues. Germline V gives CDR1 SGHRS, CDR2 YFSETQ. The junction had 4 bases not matched to a gene; V was cut back by 0 bases and J by 2 bases.

As concerns this clonotype: Given a much more abundant clone one base away, this may be a read error. The rearrangement uses TRBV6-5 and TRBJ2-1; D not certain. Germline loops: CDR1 MNHEY, CDR2 SVGAGI. CDR3 length: 15 residues. V was shortened by 8 bases and J by 7 bases, with 21 bases between the two germline ends. The CDR3 nucleotides are TGTGCCAGCGGTCTATTCCTACCGGATCGGAATGAGCAGTTCTTC. Translation: CASGLFLPDRNEQFF.

The CDR3 loop reads CASSPRTGSSEQYF. Here the CDR3 DNA reads TGTGCCAGCAGTCCCCGGACAGGGAGTAGCGAGCAGTACTTC. The chain links TRBV6-1 to TRBJ2-7; 8 bases are a match to TRBD1. The CDR3 totals 14 residues. Germline assignment: CDR1 MNHNS and CDR2 SASEGT. After removal of 5 bases from V and 6 bases from J, the junction contained 9 bases not matched to a gene.

The chain links TRBV5-1 to TRBJ2-3; D is possibly TRBD1 or TRBD2 (5 bases each). CDR3 size: 15 residues. From germline, CDR1 is SGHRS and CDR2 YFSETQ. The V and J ends lost 9 bases and 3 bases respectively, with 20 bases between them. The DNA for the CDR3 is TGCGCCACCGGACCCTATTCGGGACCGACAGATACGCAGTATTTT. Its translation: CATGPYSGPTDTQYF.